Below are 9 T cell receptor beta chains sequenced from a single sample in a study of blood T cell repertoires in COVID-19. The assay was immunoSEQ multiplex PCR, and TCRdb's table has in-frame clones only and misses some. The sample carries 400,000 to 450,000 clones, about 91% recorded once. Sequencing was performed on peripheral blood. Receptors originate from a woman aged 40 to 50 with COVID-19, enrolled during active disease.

The chain's CDR3 is CAIQGDRSNTGELFF. The CDR3, as DNA: TGTGCCATCCAGGGGGACAGGTCGAACACCGGGGAGCTGTTTTTT. V gene TRBV6-1 combines with J gene TRBJ2-2; 8 bases are a match to TRBD1. This CDR3 contains 15 residues. Germline V gives CDR1 MNHNS, CDR2 SASEGT. V dropped 10 bases and J dropped 0; count of bases not matched to a gene: 7.

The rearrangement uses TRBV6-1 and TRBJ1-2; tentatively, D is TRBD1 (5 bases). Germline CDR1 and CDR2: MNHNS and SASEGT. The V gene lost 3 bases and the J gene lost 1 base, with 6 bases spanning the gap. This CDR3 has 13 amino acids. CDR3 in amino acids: CASSETVNYGYTF. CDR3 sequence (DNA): TGTGCCAGCAGTGAGACAGTTAACTATGGCTACACCTTC.

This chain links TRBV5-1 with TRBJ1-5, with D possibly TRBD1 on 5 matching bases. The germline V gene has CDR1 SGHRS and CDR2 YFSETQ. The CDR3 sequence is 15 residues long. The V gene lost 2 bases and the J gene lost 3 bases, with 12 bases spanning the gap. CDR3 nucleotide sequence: TGCGCCAGCAGCTTTGCCGCAGGGCCCAATCAGCCCCAGCATTTT. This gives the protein CASSFAAGPNQPQHF.

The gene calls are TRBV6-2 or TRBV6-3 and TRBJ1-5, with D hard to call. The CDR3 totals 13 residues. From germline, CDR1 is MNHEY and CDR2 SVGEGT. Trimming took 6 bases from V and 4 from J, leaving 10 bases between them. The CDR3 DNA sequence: TGTGCCAGCAGCCCCCCTGTGAATCAGCCCCAGCATTTT. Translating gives CASSPPVNQPQHF.

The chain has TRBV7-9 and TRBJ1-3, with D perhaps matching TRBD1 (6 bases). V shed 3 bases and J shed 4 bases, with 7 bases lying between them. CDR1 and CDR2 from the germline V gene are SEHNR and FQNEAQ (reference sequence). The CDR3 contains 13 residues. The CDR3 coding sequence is TGTGCCAGCAGCTTGGGGACAGGAAACACCATATATTTT. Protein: CASSLGTGNTIYF.

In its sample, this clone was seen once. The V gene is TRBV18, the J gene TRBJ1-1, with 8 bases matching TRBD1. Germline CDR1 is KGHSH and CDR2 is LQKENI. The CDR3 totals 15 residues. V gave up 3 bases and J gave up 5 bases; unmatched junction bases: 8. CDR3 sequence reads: CASSPFQGAGTEAFF. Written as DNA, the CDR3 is TGTGCCAGCTCACCGTTTCAGGGGGCTGGAACTGAAGCTTTCTTT.

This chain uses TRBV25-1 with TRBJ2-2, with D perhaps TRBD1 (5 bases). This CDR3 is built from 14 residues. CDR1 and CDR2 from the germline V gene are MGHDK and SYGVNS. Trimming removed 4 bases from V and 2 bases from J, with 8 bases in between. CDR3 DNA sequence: TGTGCCAGCAGTGGACAGACTAACACCGGGGAGCTGTTTTTT. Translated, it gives CASSGQTNTGELFF. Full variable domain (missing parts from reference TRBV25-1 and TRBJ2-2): EADIYQTPRYLVIGTGKKITLECSQTMGHDKMYWYQQDPGMELHLIHYSYGVNSTEKGDLSSESTVSRIRTEHFPLTLESARPSHTSQYLCASSGQTNTGELFFGEGSRLTVL.

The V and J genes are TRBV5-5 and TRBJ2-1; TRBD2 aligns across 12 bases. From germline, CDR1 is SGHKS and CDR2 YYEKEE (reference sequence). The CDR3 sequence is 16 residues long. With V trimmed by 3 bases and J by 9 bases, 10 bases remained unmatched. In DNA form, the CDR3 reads TGTGCCAGCAGCTCAGGACTAGCGGGAATTCGGATTGAGCAGTTCTTC. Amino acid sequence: CASSSGLAGIRIEQFF.

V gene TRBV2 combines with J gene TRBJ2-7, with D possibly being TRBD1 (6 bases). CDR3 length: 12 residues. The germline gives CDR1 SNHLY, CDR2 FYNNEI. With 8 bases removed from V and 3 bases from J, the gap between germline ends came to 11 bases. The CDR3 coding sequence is TGTGCCAGCGGACAGACAGGCTACGAGCAGTACTTC. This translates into CASGQTGYEQYF.